This TCR beta chain was found in a study of cytomegalovirus exposure and HLA in healthy donors. Study-level points and caveats: Productive rates of about 87% or about 30% were seen for most TCR beta V segments in an earlier analysis. One later analysis reportedly identified an Asian-associated ancestry cluster that showed fewer N-insertions than the approximately 600-donor mean. Several of the most significant clusters were apparently associated with common viral pathogens in a later analysis.

The CDR3 length is 14 residues. CDR1 and CDR2 (germline): MNHNY, SVGAGI (reference sequence). Trimming cost V 7 bases and J 3 bases; bases outside gene matches: 3. Details on this clone: What it recognizes is unknown.

PCR used 60 Vbeta primers and 13 Jbeta primers. Here immunoSEQ multiplex PCR was the method, and the copy in TCRdb shows in-frame clones only, minus some. Here the sample spans about 100,000 clones, roughly three quarters being singletons. Healthy bone marrow donors formed the donor group. The chain joins TRBV6-6 to TRBJ2-7, with 13 bases lining up with TRBD2. Sequenced: PBMCs. The receptor was derived from a woman aged 55-69 years in good health and CMV-seronegative. CDR3 in amino acids: CASKGTSGVYEQYF. The CDR3 DNA follows: TGTGCCAGCAAGGGGACTAGCGGGGTCTACGAGCAGTACTTC.